Below are 24 T cell receptor beta chains sequenced from a single sample in a study of T cells in Graves' hyperthyroidism and ophthalmopathy. Amplification of TCR beta CDR3 regions used RNA as the template. First-round RT-PCR with HTBI primers amplified the TCR CDR3 region. TCRdb recomputed calls from the multiplex PCR reads with MiXCR, one row per CDR3 protein. The sample consists of around 440,000 distinct CDR3 sequences, 15% to 17% of them appearing once. Sequenced: blood. These receptors came from a woman under 30 with Graves' hyperthyroidism.

A few counts support this clonotype. The junction shows a germline mismatch at one end, possibly a read error. The rearrangement links TRBV10-3 to TRBJ2-1, with D unclear. There are 15 residues in the CDR3. Germline V gene lookup returns CDR1 ENHRY and CDR2 SYGVKD. This chain's CDR3 is CAISTRTSSHNEQFF. In DNA form, the CDR3 reads TGTGCCATCAGTACCAGGACGAGCTCCCACAATGAGCAGTTCTTC.

This clonotype was counted at least ten times. The chain recombines TRBV28 with TRBJ1-2, with D possibly being TRBD1 (5 bases). Germline V gene data show CDR1 as MDHEN and CDR2 as SYDVKM. The CDR3 is 15 amino acids. V was cut by 5 bases and J by 6 bases, with 19 bases left in between. In DNA, the CDR3 is TGTGCCAGCAGTGAACCCGCCGGGACTTCCGATGGCTACACCTTC. This codes for CASSEPAGTSDGYTF.

This clonotype showed up many times. The chain combines TRBV5-4 with TRBJ2-3, with D perhaps matching TRBD2 (6 bases). CDR1 and CDR2 from the germline V gene are SGHNT and YYREEE (reference sequence). V was cut by 4 bases and J by 1 base, with 13 bases left in between. CDR3 length: 15 residues. The CDR3: CASSRGIAGTDTQYF. CDR3 DNA sequence: TGTGCCAGCAGCCGCGGGATAGCGGGCACAGATACGCAGTATTTT.

At least ten counts were recorded for this clonotype. The chain employs TRBV3-1 and TRBJ1-3; D remains unclear. This CDR3 spans 15 amino acids. Germline V gene data show CDR1 as LGHDT and CDR2 as YNNKEL (reference sequence). Trimming removed 5 bases from V and 0 bases from J, with 11 bases in between. The CDR3: CASSAQAVSGNTIYF. CDR3 DNA sequence: TGTGCCAGCAGCGCCCAGGCAGTCTCTGGAAACACCATATATTTT.

This clonotype came up a few times. Written as DNA, the CDR3 is TGTGCCAGCTCAACCGACAGGTGGGGCACTGAAGCTTTCTTT. This translates into CASSTDRWGTEAFF. V gene TRBV18 combines with J gene TRBJ1-1; D possibly corresponds to TRBD1 (6 bases). V was shortened by 5 bases and J by 4 bases, with 14 bases between the two germline ends. This CDR3 has 14 amino acids. The germline CDR1 and CDR2 sequences are KGHSH and LQKENI. The whole variable domain, remainder taken from reference TRBV18 and TRBJ1-1, is NAGVMQNPRHLVRRRGQEARLRCSPMKGHSHVYWYRQLPEEGLKFMVYLQKENIIDESGMPKERFSAEFPKEGPSILRIQQVVRGDSAAYFCASSTDRWGTEAFFGQGTRLTVV.

Ten or more counts support this clonotype. The genes are TRBV6-1 and TRBJ2-7; possibly TRBD2 for D (5 bases). Per the germline V gene, CDR1 is MNHNS and CDR2 is SASEGT. Trimming left V 5 bases short and J 2 bases short, with 16 bases between. The CDR3 consists of 15 residues. The chain's CDR3 is CASSSPEDGTYEQYF. The DNA of the CDR3 is TGTGCCAGCAGTTCCCCCGAGGACGGGACCTACGAGCAGTACTTC.

This clonotype was recorded many times. The rearrangement uses TRBV9 and TRBJ2-3, with D maybe TRBD2 (7 bases). V shed 0 bases and J shed 2 bases, with 16 bases lying between them. Germline values: CDR1 SGDLS, CDR2 YYNGEE. The CDR3 is made up of 17 amino acids. This CDR3 reads CASSVAGGGPSTDTQYF. DNA for the CDR3: TGTGCCAGCAGCGTAGCCGGCGGGGGCCCATCCACAGATACGCAGTATTTT.

This clonotype came up a few times. A much larger clone lies a single base off, so this may be a read error. The CDR3: CASSLDEGPRPGQYF. As DNA, the CDR3 is TGCGCCAGCAGCCTGGATGAGGGCCCCAGGCCCGGGCAGTACTTC. The gene calls are TRBV5-1 and TRBJ2-7, with a tentative D call TRBD2 (5 bases). This CDR3 is 15 amino acids long. V was shortened by 4 bases and J by 9 bases, with 23 bases between the two germline ends. Germline CDR1 SGHRS, CDR2 YFSETQ.

The chain combines TRBV30 with TRBJ1-6, with 7 bases identical to TRBD1. Trimming took 6 bases from V and 0 from J; bases not matched to a gene: 5. From germline, CDR1 is GTSNPN and CDR2 SVGIG (reference sequence). There are 15 residues in the CDR3. The CDR3 DNA sequence: TGTGCCTGCCGGGGACAGAGCTCCTATAATTCACCCCTCCACTTT. Its translation is CACRGQSSYNSPLHF.

V is TRBV12-3 or TRBV12-4 and J is TRBJ1-2; the match to TRBD1 covers 9 bases. Trimming at V came to 2 bases and at J to 4 bases, leaving 14 bases not matched to a gene. This CDR3 has 18 amino acids. CDR3 residues: CASSLRPGQGLGGYGYTF. As DNA, the CDR3 is TGTGCCAGCAGTTTAAGGCCCGGACAGGGGCTGGGAGGCTATGGCTACACCTTC.

In its sample, this clonotype was seen a few times. A single base separates this from a much larger clone, so it may be a read error. The V and J genes are TRBV3-1 and TRBJ1-4, with a weak D call TRBD1 (5 bases). The length of the CDR3 is 14 residues. The V gene's germline CDR1 is LGHDT and CDR2 YNNKEL (reference sequence). The DNA for the CDR3 is TGTGCCAGCAGCCAGACAGCAACTAATGAAAAACTGCTTTTT. Encoded protein: CASSQTATNEKLLF. Full variable domain (missing parts from reference TRBV3-1 and TRBJ1-4): DTAVSQTPKYLVTQMGNDKSIKCEQNLGHDTMYWYKQDSKKFLKIMFSYNNKELIINETVPNRFSPKSPDKAHLNLHINSLELGDSAVYFCASSQTATNEKLLFGSGTQLSVL.

This clonotype was seen repeatedly, ten times or more. J is TRBJ2-1 and V is TRBV5-8; D perhaps matches TRBD1 (6 bases). The CDR3 totals 15 residues. From germline, CDR1 is SGHTS and CDR2 YDEGEE. The V and J ends lost 4 bases and 5 bases respectively, with 16 bases between them. The CDR3 DNA reads TGTGCCAGCAGCCCCCAGGGGAAGTTTGACAATGAGCAGTTCTTC. Its protein product is CASSPQGKFDNEQFF.

The table lists this clonotype with many counts. CDR3: CAWSENSGANVLTF. The CDR3 region has the DNA TGTGCCTGGAGTGAAAACTCTGGGGCCAACGTCCTGACTTTC. This sequence joins TRBV30 and TRBJ2-6, with D unclear. V lost 1 base and J lost 0, with 4 bases in between. Germline V gene sequence: CDR1 GTSNPN, CDR2 SVGIG (reference sequence). The length of the CDR3 is 14 residues.

This clonotype was observed many times. The chain carries TRBV2 and TRBJ2-1, with 9 bases matching TRBD1. The ends lost 7 bases at V and 7 bases at J; junction bases unmatched: 14. The germline gives CDR1 SNHLY, CDR2 FYNNEI. The length of the CDR3 is 16 residues. Here the CDR3 reads CASTLDRGQGSNEQFF. DNA of the CDR3: TGTGCCAGCACCCTAGATAGGGGACAGGGATCGAATGAGCAGTTCTTC.

Many counts were recorded for this clonotype. J is TRBJ2-3 and V is TRBV5-1, with 13 bases identical to TRBD2. The CDR3 sequence is 16 residues long. CDR1 SGHRS and CDR2 YFSETQ come from the germline V gene. After removal of 1 base from V and 3 bases from J, the junction contained 2 bases not matched to a gene. This chain's CDR3 is CASSLMTSGGTDTQYF. CDR3 DNA sequence: TGCGCCAGCAGCTTGATGACTAGCGGGGGGACAGATACGCAGTATTTT.

This clonotype has more than one count but fewer than ten. The chain carries TRBV30 and TRBJ1-5, with D possibly being TRBD1 (5 bases). The V end lost 0 bases, the J end lost 10 bases, and 13 bases lay between the germline ends. The CDR3 consists of 13 residues. Germline V gene sequence: CDR1 GTSNPN, CDR2 SVGIG (reference sequence). The CDR3 reads CAWSVSRWGPQHF. As DNA, the CDR3 is TGTGCCTGGAGTGTATCTCGTTGGGGCCCCCAGCATTTT.

This clonotype was seen at least ten times. This rearrangement joins TRBV28 to TRBJ2-7, with TRBD2 identical over 14 bases. Per the germline V gene, CDR1 is MDHEN and CDR2 is SYDVKM. V lost 6 bases and J lost 0; bases outside the gene matches: 10. The CDR3 has 18 amino acids. CDR3 nucleotides: TGTGCCAGCAGAACAGCCCGGGGGACTAGCGGGGGCTCCTACGAGCAGTACTTC. It is translated as CASRTARGTSGGSYEQYF. Combining the CDR3 with reference TRBV28 and TRBJ2-7 gives the whole variable domain DVKVTQSSRYLVKRTGEKVFLECVQDMDHENMFWYRQDPGLGLRLIYFSYDVKMKEKGDIPEGYSVSREKKERFSLILESASTNQTSMYLCASRTARGTSGGSYEQYFGPGTRLTVT.

V gene TRBV12-3 or TRBV12-4 combines with J gene TRBJ2-1, with 10 bases aligning to TRBD1. The junction had 8 bases not matched to a gene; V was cut back by 5 bases and J by 10 bases. CDR3 length equals 14 residues. The CDR3 here is CASSSRDRGGEQFF. CDR3 DNA: TGTGCCAGCAGTAGCCGGGACAGGGGTGGCGAGCAGTTCTTC.

Worth noting for this clonotype: A read error may account for a junction end that differs from germline. The chain uses TRBV7-3 and TRBJ2-2, with D possibly matching TRBD2 (5 bases). Germline V gene data show CDR1 as SGHTA and CDR2 as FQGTGA. The CDR3 is 13 amino acids. In DNA form, the CDR3 reads TGTGCCAGCAGCCCGTTTAGCACCGGGGATCTGTTTTTT. Its translation is CASSPFSTGDLFF.

This clonotype was counted a few times. This rearrangement joins TRBV4-1 to TRBJ2-7; 10 positions match TRBD2. In germline, CDR1 is MGHRA, CDR2 YSYEKL. This CDR3 contains 15 residues. J was trimmed by 4 bases and V by 4 bases; bases with no gene match: 7. The CDR3 DNA reads as TGCGCCAGCAGCCCACTCACTAGCGGGATTTACGAGCAGTACTTC. It specifies CASSPLTSGIYEQYF.

This sequence joins TRBV19 and TRBJ2-3; 7 bases line up with TRBD2. This CDR3 is 16 amino acids long. In germline, CDR1 is LNHDA, CDR2 SQIVND (reference sequence). J gave up 3 bases and V 7 bases, and 13 bases lay outside the gene matches. This chain's CDR3 is CASKEKAGAGTDTQYF. The DNA of the CDR3 is TGTGCCAGTAAGGAAAAGGCGGGAGCGGGGACAGATACGCAGTATTTT.

The rearrangement joins TRBV10-2 to TRBJ2-7, with D uncertain. The CDR3 is 11 residues long. Germline V CDR1 and CDR2: WSHSY, SAAADI. The V end lost 10 bases, the J end lost 2 bases, and 9 bases lay between the germline ends. The CDR3 nucleotides are TGCGCCACTACAGACACCTACGAGCAGTACTTC. Translating gives CATTDTYEQYF.

This clonotype was recorded a few times. The V call is TRBV18, the J call TRBJ2-1; D could derive from TRBD1 or TRBD2 (6 bases each). Germline assignment: CDR1 KGHSH and CDR2 LQKENI. V was shortened by 0 bases and J by 2 bases, with 14 bases between the two germline ends. This CDR3 is built from 17 residues. The CDR3 loop is CASSPPGAGNPYNEQFF. The CDR3 DNA reads as TGTGCCAGCTCACCACCGGGGGCGGGAAACCCCTACAATGAGCAGTTCTTC.

Regarding this clonotype: This could be a read error, since a much larger clone is one nucleotide away. V usage is TRBV10-3 and J usage is TRBJ1-2; D ambiguous. From germline, CDR1 is ENHRY and CDR2 SYGVKD. The CDR3 runs 13 residues. Between the trimmed V and J ends, which lost 5 bases and 2 bases, there was a span of 9 bases. The CDR3 here is CAISRILNYGYTF. The DNA for the CDR3 is TGTGCCATCAGTCGGATACTAAACTATGGCTACACCTTC.